These 31 T cell receptor beta chains share one sample of origin, sequenced in a study of read filtering for tumor transcriptome and immune sequencing. The library was built from 400 ng RNA with molecular barcoded adaptors for alpha/delta and beta/gamma chains. TCRdb analysed the reads with MiXCR anew, one entry per CDR3 protein. The sample records about 38,000 distinct CDR3 sequences, roughly 13% being singletons. What was sequenced was a population of CD138-negative cells sorted from bone marrow. The receptors here all came from a donor aged 40 or older with multiple myeloma.

This clonotype showed up many times. The chain joins TRBV3-1 to TRBJ1-1; the D gene is possibly TRBD1 (5 bases). V was trimmed by 3 bases and J by 8 bases, leaving 13 bases between them. The length of the CDR3 is 13 residues. Germline assignment: CDR1 LGHDT and CDR2 YNNKEL (reference sequence). The DNA of the CDR3 is TGTGCCAGCAGCCACGGGACCGCAACCGAAGCTTTCTTT. Amino acids: CASSHGTATEAFF.

The V and J genes are TRBV6-2 or TRBV6-3 and TRBJ2-1; 9 nucleotides line up with TRBD1. Trimming removed 4 bases from V and 5 bases from J; junction bases left unmatched: 6. The CDR3 contains 15 residues. Germline lookup yields CDR1 MNHEY and CDR2 SVGEGT. The CDR3 DNA sequence: TGTGCCAGCAGTTGGCTACAGGGGGCGAACAATGAGCAGTTCTTC. The encoded protein is CASSWLQGANNEQFF.

This clonotype was observed at least ten times. CDR3 DNA: TGTGCCAGCAGCCAAGACCTAGGACAGGTTAATTCACCCCTCCACTTT. It is translated as CASSQDLGQVNSPLHF. The V and J genes are TRBV14 and TRBJ1-6; 7 bases match TRBD1. The V segment lost 0 bases and the J segment 6 bases; nucleotides outside the gene matches: 5. In germline, CDR1 is SGHDN, CDR2 FVKESK. The CDR3 has 16 amino acids.

Points on this clonotype: A single base separates this from a much larger clone, so it may be a read error. The rearrangement joins TRBV7-2 to TRBJ2-7, with D tentatively TRBD1 (5 bases). The germline gives CDR1 SGHTA, CDR2 FQGNSA. V gave up 4 bases and J gave up 5 bases, with 15 bases separating them. This CDR3 spans 14 amino acids. In nucleotides, the CDR3 is TGTGCCAGCAGCTCCAGGGAACCGGATGACGAGCAGTACTTC. Protein: CASSSREPDDEQYF.

This clonotype appeared many times. V gene TRBV7-9 combines with J gene TRBJ2-1, with D perhaps TRBD1 or TRBD2 (5 bases each). In germline, CDR1 is SEHNR, CDR2 FQNEAQ (reference sequence). The CDR3 loop spans 14 amino acids. V shed 1 base and J shed 4 bases, with 8 bases lying between them. CDR3 sequence reads: CASSLGGGYNEQFF. The CDR3 DNA is TGTGCCAGCAGCTTAGGGGGCGGGTACAATGAGCAGTTCTTC.

The chain combines TRBV2 with TRBJ2-7; 8 bases are shared with TRBD1. V lost 7 bases, J lost 4 bases, and 6 bases stayed unmatched. The CDR3 extends over 13 amino acids. The germline V gene has CDR1 SNHLY and CDR2 FYNNEI. CDR3 sequence reads: CASMATGEYEQYF. CDR3 nucleotide sequence: TGTGCCAGCATGGCGACAGGGGAGTACGAGCAGTACTTC.

Details on this clonotype: A junction end diverges from the germline sequence, so it may reflect a read error. J is TRBJ2-3 and V is TRBV9, with TRBD2 matching over 10 bases. The CDR3 is 14 amino acids. CDR1 SGDLS and CDR2 YYNGEE come from the germline V gene. As DNA, the CDR3 is TGTGCCAGCAGCGATAGCGGGAGGACGGGTACGCAGTATTTC. Its translation is CASSDSGRTGTQYF.

Many counts were recorded for this clonotype. V is TRBV14 and J is TRBJ2-3, with TRBD2 identical over 7 bases. The CDR3 extends over 14 amino acids. Germline assignment: CDR1 SGHDN and CDR2 FVKESK. V trimming: 2 bases; J trimming: 2 bases; junction bases outside the gene matches: 1. The CDR3 sequence: CASSQSGATDTQYF. DNA of the CDR3: TGTGCCAGCAGCCAAAGCGGGGCCACAGATACGCAGTATTTT.

The chain carries TRBV14 and TRBJ2-1; D call uncertain. The germline V gene encodes CDR1 SGHDN and CDR2 FVKESK. V lost 6 bases to trimming and J lost 0 bases, with 9 bases between them. CDR3 size: 14 residues. The chain's CDR3 is CASRDTNSYNEQFF. The CDR3 nucleotides read TGTGCCAGCAGAGACACTAACTCCTACAATGAGCAGTTCTTC.

This clonotype showed up just a few times. Possible read error: a much larger clone is one base away. The V call is TRBV6-2 or TRBV6-3, the J call TRBJ2-1, with a weak D call TRBD2 (6 bases). The V end lost 2 bases, the J end lost 8 bases, and 13 bases lay between the germline ends. The germline V gene encodes CDR1 MNHEY and CDR2 SVGEGT. The CDR3 has 14 residues. This CDR3 is CASSYTTSSDEQFF. In nucleotides, the CDR3 is TGTGCCAGCAGTTACACAACTAGCTCCGATGAGCAGTTCTTC.

This clonotype was found many times. The chain carries TRBV11-2 and TRBJ2-1; 7 positions agree with TRBD2. Germline V gene data show CDR1 as SGHAT and CDR2 as FQNNGV. This CDR3 contains 18 residues. V trimming: 5 bases; J trimming: 7 bases; junction bases outside the gene matches: 20. CDR3 DNA sequence: TGTGCCAGCAGCCGCGGGGCTTGGCGGGAGTGGGCGCCGAATGAGCAGTTCTTC. Encoded protein: CASSRGAWREWAPNEQFF.

This clonotype has more than one count but fewer than ten. This may be a read error, as it is one base from a much larger clone. CDR3 sequence: CASSCQPGSEQYF. CDR3 in DNA: TGTGCCAGCAGTTGCCAGCCCGGGAGCGAGCAGTACTTC. The rearrangement links TRBV6-6 to TRBJ2-7; weak D call: TRBD2 (6 bases). V was trimmed by 4 bases and J by 6 bases, leaving 13 bases between them. This CDR3 comprises 13 residues. Germline values: CDR1 MNHNY, CDR2 SVGAGI (reference sequence).

This clonotype was seen a handful of times. A much larger clone is a single base away; this may be a read error. The CDR3 spells CAISESGLPAQPQHF. The CDR3 region has the DNA TGTGCCATCAGTGAGTCCGGCCTTCCCGCTCAGCCCCAGCATTTT. V and J are TRBV10-3 and TRBJ1-5; D unresolved. Per the germline V gene, CDR1 is ENHRY and CDR2 is SYGVKD. V was shortened by 0 bases and J by 6 bases, with 12 bases between the two germline ends. The CDR3 runs 15 residues.

This clonotype has at least ten counts. V is TRBV28 and J is TRBJ2-5, with 10 nucleotides matching TRBD2. With V trimmed by 3 bases and J by 4 bases, 8 bases remained unmatched. The CDR3 totals 16 residues. Germline CDR1 is MDHEN and CDR2 is SYDVKM. CDR3 protein: CASSFAASGSRETQYF. CDR3 nucleotides: TGTGCCAGCAGTTTCGCGGCTAGCGGGAGTCGAGAGACCCAGTACTTC.

This clonotype was counted between two and nine times. The CDR3 region is CASSQDWGAGELFF. The CDR3 bases are TGCGCCAGCAGCCAAGACTGGGGGGCCGGGGAGCTGTTTTTT. V and J are TRBV4-3 and TRBJ2-2; tentatively, D is TRBD2 (6 bases). Germline loops: CDR1 LGHNA, CDR2 YSLEER. With 0 bases removed from V and 6 bases from J, the gap between germline ends came to 8 bases. The CDR3 extends over 14 amino acids.

This clonotype was counted a few times. The chain is built from TRBV3-1 and TRBJ2-2; 8 bases map to TRBD1. The CDR3 loop spans 16 amino acids. From germline, CDR1 is LGHDT and CDR2 YNNKEL (reference sequence). Trimming at V came to 4 bases and at J to 4 bases, leaving 8 bases not matched to a gene. The CDR3 reads CASSRRTGSSTGELFF. CDR3 nucleotide sequence: TGTGCCAGCAGCCGCCGGACAGGGTCGAGCACCGGGGAGCTGTTTTTT. Full variable domain (missing parts from reference TRBV3-1 and TRBJ2-2): DTAVSQTPKYLVTQMGNDKSIKCEQNLGHDTMYWYKQDSKKFLKIMFSYNNKELIINETVPNRFSPKSPDKAHLNLHINSLELGDSAVYFCASSRRTGSSTGELFFGEGSRLTVL.

Many counts were recorded for this clonotype. This chain joins TRBV2 and TRBJ2-1, with D unresolved. The V and J ends lost 6 bases and 7 bases respectively, with 10 bases between them. The germline V gene encodes CDR1 SNHLY and CDR2 FYNNEI. This CDR3 has 12 residues. CDR3 bases: TGTGCCAGCAGAAACAGAGGTAATGAGCAGTTCTTC. It translates to CASRNRGNEQFF.

Many counts were recorded for this clonotype. V and J are TRBV24-1 and TRBJ2-7; 12 bases map to TRBD1. Germline trimming cut 8 bases from V and 5 bases from J; bases unmatched to any gene: 24. CDR1 is KGHDR, CDR2 SFDVKD, per germline. The CDR3 loop spans 20 amino acids. The CDR3 DNA is TGTGCCACCACCGTCCCGGGACAGGGGGCTAAACGGGAGACGGTGAACGAGCAGTACTTC. Its protein product is CATTVPGQGAKRETVNEQYF.

The sample holds many counts of this clonotype. This chain uses TRBV11-2 with TRBJ1-1, with D unresolved. The CDR3 length is 15 residues. Germline assignment: CDR1 SGHAT and CDR2 FQNNGV. V was pared by 4 bases and J by 5 bases, with 17 bases between. The DNA for the CDR3 is TGTGCCAGCAGCTCCCGGCCGACACCGAGGACTGAAGCTTTCTTT. It translates to CASSSRPTPRTEAFF.

This clonotype was observed many times. The chain links TRBV18 to TRBJ2-7; TRBD1 is a possible D gene (6 bases). Germline V gene data show CDR1 as KGHSH and CDR2 as LQKENI. Trimming took off 3 bases at V and 4 bases at J, with 10 bases between the two ends. There are 13 residues in the CDR3. In DNA form, the CDR3 reads TGTGCCAGCTCACCGACAGGAACTTACGAGCAGTACTTC. The encoded protein is CASSPTGTYEQYF.

This clonotype occurred many times. The V and J genes are TRBV20-1 and TRBJ2-7; 11 bases map to TRBD2. The CDR3 loop spans 14 amino acids. Germline-derived CDR1 and CDR2 are DFQATT and SNEGSKA (reference sequence). V lost 3 bases, J lost 3 bases, and 4 bases stayed unmatched. The CDR3 loop reads CSASSGRAIYEQYF. The DNA of the CDR3 is TGCAGTGCTAGTAGCGGGAGGGCTATCTACGAGCAGTACTTC.

The chain uses TRBV27 and TRBJ1-3; D possibly corresponds to TRBD1 (6 bases). This CDR3 is 15 amino acids long. The V gene lost 6 bases and the J gene lost 4 bases, with 16 bases spanning the gap. CDR1 and CDR2 (germline): MNHEY, SMNVEV (reference sequence). CDR3 nucleotide sequence: TGTGCCAGCAGAGTTTCAACAGGGTCCGGAAACACCATATATTTT. Protein product: CASRVSTGSGNTIYF.

The V call is TRBV5-6, the J call TRBJ1-2; weak D call: TRBD1 (6 bases). V was pared by 3 bases and J by 1 base, with 13 bases between. The CDR3 totals 15 residues. Germline CDR1 is SGHDT and CDR2 is YYEEEE. The CDR3 coding sequence is TGTGCCAGCAGCTACCGGGACACCGTTAACTATGGCTACACCTTC. It translates to CASSYRDTVNYGYTF. The entire variable domain, with the rest obtained from reference TRBV5-6 and TRBJ1-2, is as follows: DAGVTQSPTHLIKTRGQQVTLRCSPKSGHDTVSWYQQALGQGPQFIFQYYEEEERQRGNFPDRFSGHQFPNYSSELNVNALLLGDSALYLCASSYRDTVNYGYTFGSGTRLTVV.

To note about this clonotype: Its ends do not fully match the called genes, so a read error is possible. CDR3 coding DNA: TGTGTCAGCAGTGTCGATCCGGGACCGGGTTATGGAGAGCAGTTCTTC. Its translation: CVSSVDPGPGYGEQFF. This chain joins TRBV2 and TRBJ2-1; D possibly matches TRBD1 or TRBD2 (5 bases each). Germline-derived CDR1 and CDR2 are SNHLY and FYNNEI. CDR3 length: 16 amino acids.

The sample holds many counts of this clonotype. At one boundary the junction diverges from the germline segment, which might be a read error. The chain links TRBV5-1 to TRBJ2-7, with D hard to call. The CDR3 runs to 12 residues. CDR1 is SGHRS, CDR2 YFSETQ, per germline. The CDR3 DNA reads as TGTGCCAGCAGCCTGAGCCCCTACGAGCAGTACTTC. Translation: CASSLSPYEQYF.

Turning to this clonotype: The junction departs from the called germline gene at one end, perhaps through a read error. This chain connects TRBV4-3 to TRBJ2-3; weak D call: TRBD1 (5 bases). Looked up from germline, CDR1 is LGHNA and CDR2 is YSLEER. CDR3 length: 14 residues. The CDR3 here is CASSPRAATDAQYF. Here the CDR3 DNA reads TGCGCCAGCAGCCCCAGGGCTGCAACAGATGCGCAGTATTTT.

This clonotype was observed many times. J is TRBJ2-2 and V is TRBV30; D gene uncertain. The V end lost 3 bases, the J end lost 6 bases, and 11 bases lay between the germline ends. Germline V gene lookup returns CDR1 GTSNPN and CDR2 SVGIG (reference sequence). This CDR3 is 13 amino acids long. CDR3 sequence: CAWSVLISGELFF. The CDR3 bases are TGTGCCTGGAGCGTACTTATTTCCGGGGAGCTGTTTTTT.

This clonotype occurred many times. This rearrangement joins TRBV6-6 to TRBJ2-1; D might be TRBD1 or TRBD2, each matching 5 bases. The CDR3 loop spans 15 amino acids. The germline gives CDR1 MNHNY, CDR2 SVGAGI (reference sequence). The V and J ends lost 8 bases and 8 bases respectively, with 22 bases between them. The CDR3 bases are TGTGCCAGCCATCCCGAGGGGACCAATCGGTATGAGCAGTTCTTC. It codes for CASHPEGTNRYEQFF.

Many counts were recorded for this clonotype. This sequence joins TRBV20-1 and TRBJ1-4; D not resolved. The CDR3 runs 12 residues. Germline V gene sequence: CDR1 DFQATT, CDR2 SNEGSKA (reference sequence). The CDR3 is CRAWGGPEKLFF. In DNA, the CDR3 is TGCAGGGCCTGGGGAGGACCTGAAAAACTGTTTTTT.

This clonotype showed up many times. This chain links TRBV27 with TRBJ2-3; perhaps TRBD1 as D (7 bases). This CDR3 has 15 amino acids. The germline V gene has CDR1 MNHEY and CDR2 SMNVEV (reference sequence). Trimming cost V 6 bases and J 1 base, with 14 bases left between them. The CDR3 loop is CASRSRGVGTDTQYF. CDR3 DNA sequence: TGTGCCAGCAGGAGCAGGGGGGTTGGCACAGATACGCAGTATTTT.

A remark on this clonotype: Since a much larger clone is just one base distant, this may be a read error. Here the CDR3 reads CSAPPRDEQSF. The CDR3 region has the DNA TGCAGTGCTCCCCCGAGGGATGAGCAGTCCTTC. The chain links TRBV20-1 to TRBJ2-1, with a weak D call TRBD2 (5 bases). Looked up from germline, CDR1 is DFQATT and CDR2 is SNEGSKA (reference sequence). The CDR3 is made up of 11 amino acids.